The rows below give T cell receptor beta chains drawn from one sample of a study of shared clonotypes between healthy human individuals. The assay was immunoSEQ multiplex PCR, and TCRdb's table has in-frame clones only and misses some. Of 1.5 million to 2.5 million clones in the sample, 85% to 95% were seen once. Sequenced input: naive CD8+ T cells sorted from blood. These receptor sequences come from a man aged 18 to 35 in good health. Each CDR3 is given with its conserved first and last residue. A D gene is named only where the DNA matches it firmly. Not all rows give a size; the values are once, few, many and, for expanded clones, a class.

V gene,clone size,D gene,J gene,CDR3 DNA,CDR3 protein
TRBV4-1,.,.,TRBJ1-4,TGCGCCAGCAGCCAAGAAGCGGTCGGGGAAACAACTAATGAAAAACTGTTTTTT,CASSQEAVGETTNEKLFF
TRBV5-1,.,.,TRBJ2-7,TGCGCCAGCAGCTTGGGGCAGGGCCCCTACGAGCAGTACTTC,CASSLGQGPYEQYF
TRBV7-9,.,TRBD2,TRBJ2-5,TGTGCCAGCAGCTTAGGAGCGGGGGGCCAAGAGACCCAGTACTTC,CASSLGAGGQETQYF
TRBV7-9,.,.,TRBJ2-3,TGTGCCAGCGCCCGTCTGCGCGAAGGCACAGATACGCAGTATTTT,CASARLREGTDTQYF
TRBV7-9,.,.,TRBJ2-2,TGTGCCAGCAGCTCCCCGATTTCCAAGGGCGCCGGGGAGCTGTTTTTT,CASSSPISKGAGELFF
TRBV10-3,.,TRBD1,TRBJ2-7,TGTGCCATCAGTGGGTCTGACAGGGCCCGCGAGCAGTACTTC,CAISGSDRAREQYF
TRBV19,.,TRBD2,TRBJ2-1,TGTGCCAGTAGTATTCTGGGGCTAGCGGGGGGTAGTGAGCAGTTCTTC,CASSILGLAGGSEQFF
TRBV5-4,.,.,TRBJ2-7,TGTGCCAGCAGCTTGGGGGGTAAGGGGCACGAGCAGTACTTC,CASSLGGKGHEQYF
TRBV27,.,.,TRBJ2-1,TGTGCCAGCAGTTGGGGACGGTATGAGCAGTTCTTC,CASSWGRYEQFF
TRBV7-2,.,.,TRBJ2-3,TGTGCCAGCAGCTTAACGGGCGCCCTTAGCACAGATACGCAGTATTTT,CASSLTGALSTDTQYF
TRBV11-2,.,TRBD1,TRBJ2-7,TGTGCCAGCAGCTGGTACTCGGGACAGGGGATAAACGAGCAGTACTTC,CASSWYSGQGINEQYF
TRBV19,.,.,TRBJ1-1,TGTGCCAGTTCCCCCGGGCCTTACACTGAAGCTTTCTTT,CASSPGPYTEAFF
TRBV6-1,.,.,TRBJ2-7,TGTGCCAGCAGTGAATTGGGTGGGACCTACGAGCAGTACTTC,CASSELGGTYEQYF
TRBV5-6,once,.,TRBJ1-1,TGTGCCAGCAGCTTGCTAATGAACACTGAAGCTTTCTTT,CASSLLMNTEAFF
TRBV4-1,.,.,TRBJ1-1,TGCGCCAGCAGCACCCGGGGCGGCATGAACACTGAAGCTTTCTTT,CASSTRGGMNTEAFF
TRBV27,.,TRBD1,TRBJ2-7,TGTGCCAGCAGTTTAACAGGGGGCGGTTACGAGCAGTACTTC,CASSLTGGGYEQYF
TRBV4-3,.,.,TRBJ2-1,TGCGCCAGCAGCCAAGCCCCTCTTGATCCAGGCTACAATGAGCAGTTCTTC,CASSQAPLDPGYNEQFF
TRBV9,.,TRBD1,TRBJ1-4,TGTGCCAGCAGCCCGAGGACAGGGCCGGGTAGTGAAAAACTGTTTTTT,CASSPRTGPGSEKLFF
TRBV5-8,.,TRBD1,TRBJ1-1,TGTGCCAGCAGCTTCGGACAGGGAAACACTGAAGCTTTCTTT,CASSFGQGNTEAFF
TRBV4-1,.,.,TRBJ2-5,TGCGCCAGCAGCCAAGATTCGTCGTACCAAGAGACCCAGTACTTC,CASSQDSSYQETQYF
TRBV5-3,.,TRBD1,TRBJ2-7,TGTGCCAGAAGCTTGGATAGACAGGGTGCGGCCTACGAGCAGTACTTC,CARSLDRQGAAYEQYF
TRBV7-8,.,.,TRBJ2-1,TGTGCCAGCAGCTTAGATCCCGCAGGCTACAATGAGCAGTTCTTC,CASSLDPAGYNEQFF